The source of this T cell receptor beta chain is a study of T-cell memory formation after mild COVID-19. Regarding the study as a whole: Clones that got smaller from day 15 to 85 had even CD4/CD8, while clones growing later tipped toward CD4+.

Each CDR3 protein gets one entry after TCRdb re-called the 5' RACE reads with MiXCR. The table lists 13,000 to 15,000 distinct CDR3 sequences, under 25% of them singletons, with 45% to 50% in the top ten. The sample holds many counts of this clonotype. Its antigen is unidentified. Between the trimmed V and J ends, which lost 3 bases and 2 bases, there was a span of 11 bases. CDR1 and CDR2 from the germline V gene are LGHDT and YNNKEL (reference sequence). The CDR3 runs to 14 residues. Sequencing was done on a sample of PBMCs or a T cell subset sorted from them (not recorded which). The sequence derives from an adult woman who had mild COVID-19 (a few samples of this study predate the infection). Cell type and time point are not known. This chain connects TRBV3-1 to TRBJ2-7, with D tentatively TRBD2 (5 bases). The CDR3 sequence: CASSHGVTTYEQYF. CDR3 in DNA: TGTGCCAGCAGCCACGGGGTTACCACCTACGAGCAGTACTTC.